What follows is one T cell receptor beta chain and its context. CDR3 length: 15 amino acids. V dropped 3 bases and J dropped 2; count of bases not matched to a gene: 6. CDR1 LNHDA and CDR2 SQIVND come from the germline V gene (reference sequence). The data were produced by immunoSEQ multiplex PCR, yet TCRdb's version contains in-frame clones alone and is incomplete. This table has 75,000 to 95,000 clones, over 80% appearing once. The sample belongs to a study of technical replicates of blood from several donors. The source material was T cells isolated from PBMCs. This sequence originates from a human donor in good health. The gene calls are TRBV19 and TRBJ2-7; 8 nucleotides line up with TRBD1. This chain's CDR3 is CASSMIPGQAYEQYF. The CDR3 DNA reads TGTGCCAGTAGTATGATCCCGGGACAGGCCTACGAGCAGTACTTC.